The T cell receptor beta chain described here comes from a study of T cells after posttransplantation cyclophosphamide. Findings of the study overall: After PTCy, TRB diversity resembled that of CNI/methotrexate controls. Tissue-infiltrating T cells from skin or gut overlapped little with blood T cells. Donor CD8+ memory clones often dominated recipient blood repertoires at later times.

On this clone itself: Its antigen is unidentified.

Treatment was busulfan-fludarabine conditioning, a marrow graft, and cyclophosphamide on days +3 and +4. Using immunoSEQ multiplex PCR, the repertoire was profiled, and TCRdb retains in-frame clones only, with some absent. The sample includes about 43,000 clones, around 90% seen only once; the top ten take 2% to 2.5%. CDR1 MNHEY and CDR2 SMNVEV come from the germline V gene (reference sequence). Trimming took 8 bases from V and 0 from J, leaving 14 bases between them. This CDR3 region has 16 residues. The clonotype was recovered from a male patient aged 55-69 years who received an allogeneic stem cell transplant from a related donor and was CMV-positive. Some T cells may originate from the graft donor. The chain has TRBV27 and TRBJ2-6; TRBD1 is a possible D gene (6 bases). The sequenced sample was PBMCs, obtained about 62 days after allogeneic stem cell transplant with posttransplant cyclophosphamide. The CDR3 protein is CASRQGISSGANVLTF. The CDR3 bases are TGTGCCAGCCGGCAGGGGATTTCCTCTGGGGCCAACGTCCTGACTTTC.